This section outlines one TCR beta chain sequence together with its context. TCRdb's table, derived via immunoSEQ multiplex PCR, lists solely in-frame clones and lacks some. The table lists fewer than 150,000 clones, approximately 89% of them singletons. The sample belongs to a study of T cell responses to AZD1222 COVID-19 vaccine. The V and J ends lost 2 bases and 4 bases respectively, with 6 bases between them. Germline CDR1 SGHVS, CDR2 FNYEAQ. This CDR3 region has 13 residues. This sequence originates from an adult in good health. Sequencing was performed on peripheral blood, taken on day 0 of AZD1222 vaccination. This chain links TRBV7-6 with TRBJ1-5; D unclear. CDR3 sequence (DNA): TGTGCCAGCAGCTTACAAGAGAATCAGCCCCAGCATTTT. Translated, it gives CASSLQENQPQHF.